The source of this TCR beta chain is a study of cytomegalovirus exposure and HLA in healthy donors. Researchers ran the PCR with 60 Vbeta and 13 Jbeta primers. Authors' methods: A later analysis counted tens of millions of unique TCR beta chains, 10 million to 12 million shared. Profiled with immunoSEQ multiplex PCR; TCRdb holds only in-frame clones, not every one. That table gives V, J and clone size, and the DNA gave D and trimming. The table records over 150,000 clones, about 65% of them present only once. Study-wide points: V- and J-gene trimming of TCR beta was linked (in a later analysis) to a missense DCLRE1C variant. It was in a later analysis that TCR association rates were seen to vary by HLA locus, highest for DRB1 and lowest for HLA-C.

Germline V gene sequence: CDR1 LNHDA, CDR2 SQIVND (reference sequence). The CDR3 totals 13 residues. Trimming cost V 1 base and J 7 bases, with 11 bases left between them. About this clone: Its antigen remains unknown.

Sample: PBMCs. The chain links TRBV19 to TRBJ2-7; D is unresolved. This clonotype was obtained from a woman aged 25 to 39 in good health and CMV-seronegative. In DNA form, the CDR3 reads TGTGCCAGTAGTATAGGGCAGGCGACGGAGCAGTACTTC. Translated: CASSIGQATEQYF.